This TCR beta chain was documented in a study of cytomegalovirus exposure and HLA in healthy donors. There are 16 residues in the CDR3. Germline V gene data show CDR1 as SGHAT and CDR2 as FQDESV (reference sequence). Trimming cost V 1 base and J 0 bases; bases outside gene matches: 6. As regards this clone: As yet, its antigen is unknown.

It was with 60 Vbeta and 13 Jbeta primers that the PCR ran. Produced via immunoSEQ multiplex PCR; TCRdb's table is partial and in-frame only. The sample carries about 190,000 clones, over 70% recorded once. Study-wide points: There were about 160 TCR beta chains listed as cytomegalovirus-associated. Judged likely to be a sequencing artifact was a cluster of highly shared sequence variants.

This chain links TRBV11-1 with TRBJ2-7; 7 nucleotides align to TRBD2. The sequenced sample was PBMCs. This TCR came from a woman in her late teens or twenties in good health and CMV-seronegative. CDR3 sequence: CASSLVASGGSYEQYF. CDR3 bases: TGTGCCAGCAGCTTAGTCGCTAGCGGAGGCTCCTACGAGCAGTACTTC.